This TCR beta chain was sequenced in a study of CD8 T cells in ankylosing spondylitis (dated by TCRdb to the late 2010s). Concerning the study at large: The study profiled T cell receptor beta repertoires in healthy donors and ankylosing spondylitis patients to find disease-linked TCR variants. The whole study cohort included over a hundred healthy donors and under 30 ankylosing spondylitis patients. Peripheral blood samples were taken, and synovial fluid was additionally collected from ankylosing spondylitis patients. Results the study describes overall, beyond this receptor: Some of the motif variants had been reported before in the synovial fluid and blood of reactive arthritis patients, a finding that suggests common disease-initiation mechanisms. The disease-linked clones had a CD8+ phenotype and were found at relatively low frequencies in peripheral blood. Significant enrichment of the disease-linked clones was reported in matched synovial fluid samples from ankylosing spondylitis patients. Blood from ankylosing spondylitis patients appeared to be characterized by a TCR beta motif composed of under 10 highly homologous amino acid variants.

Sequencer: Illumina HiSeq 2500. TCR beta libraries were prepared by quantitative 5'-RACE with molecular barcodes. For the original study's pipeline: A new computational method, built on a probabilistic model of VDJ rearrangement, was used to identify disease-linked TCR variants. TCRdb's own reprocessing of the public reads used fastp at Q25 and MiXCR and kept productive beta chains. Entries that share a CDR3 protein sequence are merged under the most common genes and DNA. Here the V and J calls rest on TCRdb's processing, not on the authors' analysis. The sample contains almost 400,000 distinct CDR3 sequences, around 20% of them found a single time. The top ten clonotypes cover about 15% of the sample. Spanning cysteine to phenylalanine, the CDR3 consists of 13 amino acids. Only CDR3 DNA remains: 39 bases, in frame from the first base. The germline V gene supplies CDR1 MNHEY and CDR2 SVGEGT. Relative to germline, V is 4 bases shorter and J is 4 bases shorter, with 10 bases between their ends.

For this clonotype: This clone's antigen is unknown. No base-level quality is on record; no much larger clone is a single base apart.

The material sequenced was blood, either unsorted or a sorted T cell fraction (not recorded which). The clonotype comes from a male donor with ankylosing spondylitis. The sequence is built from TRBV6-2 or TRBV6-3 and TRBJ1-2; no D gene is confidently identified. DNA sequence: TGTGCCAGCAGTTGGAGGAGTCTCTATGGCTACACCTTC. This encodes CASSWRSLYGYTF.